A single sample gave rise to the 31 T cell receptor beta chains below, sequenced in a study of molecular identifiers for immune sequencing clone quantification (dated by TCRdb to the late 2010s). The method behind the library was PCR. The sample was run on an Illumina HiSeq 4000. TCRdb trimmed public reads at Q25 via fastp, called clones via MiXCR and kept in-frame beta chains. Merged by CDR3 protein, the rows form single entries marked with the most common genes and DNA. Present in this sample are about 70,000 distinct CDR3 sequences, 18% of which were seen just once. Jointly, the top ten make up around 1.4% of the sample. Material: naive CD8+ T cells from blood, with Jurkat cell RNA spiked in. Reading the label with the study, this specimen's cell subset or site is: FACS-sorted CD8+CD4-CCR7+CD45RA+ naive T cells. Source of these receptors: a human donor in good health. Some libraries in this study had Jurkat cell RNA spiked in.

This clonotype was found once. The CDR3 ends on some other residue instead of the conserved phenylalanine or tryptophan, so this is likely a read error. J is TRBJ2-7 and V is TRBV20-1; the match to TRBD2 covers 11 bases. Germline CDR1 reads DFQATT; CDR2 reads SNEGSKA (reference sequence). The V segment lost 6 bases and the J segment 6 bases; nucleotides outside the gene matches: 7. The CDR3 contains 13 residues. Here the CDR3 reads CSAAGLAVCEQYL. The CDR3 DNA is TGCAGTGCGGCGGGACTAGCGGTATGCGAGCAGTACTTA.

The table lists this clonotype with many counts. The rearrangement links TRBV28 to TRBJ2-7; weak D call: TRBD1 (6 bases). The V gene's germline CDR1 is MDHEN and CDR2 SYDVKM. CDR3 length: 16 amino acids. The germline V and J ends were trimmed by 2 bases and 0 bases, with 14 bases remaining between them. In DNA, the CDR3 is TGTGCCAGCAGTTTAAGAAGAGGGGGAAGCTCCTACGAGCAGTACTTC. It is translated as CASSLRRGGSSYEQYF.

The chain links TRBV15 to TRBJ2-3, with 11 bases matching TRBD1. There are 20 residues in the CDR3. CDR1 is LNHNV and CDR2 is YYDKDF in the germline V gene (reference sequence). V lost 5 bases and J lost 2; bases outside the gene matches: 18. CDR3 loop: CATSGRDRGARILVTDTQYF. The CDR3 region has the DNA TGTGCCACCAGCGGCCGGGACAGGGGGGCCCGAATACTTGTCACAGATACGCAGTATTTT.

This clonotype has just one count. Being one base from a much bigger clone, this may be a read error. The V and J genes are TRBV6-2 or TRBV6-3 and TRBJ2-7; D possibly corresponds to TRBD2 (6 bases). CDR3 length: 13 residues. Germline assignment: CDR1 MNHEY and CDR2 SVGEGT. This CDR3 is CASNSGLSCEQYF. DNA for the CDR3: TGTGCCAGCAATTCGGGACTCTCCTGCGAGCAGTACTTC.

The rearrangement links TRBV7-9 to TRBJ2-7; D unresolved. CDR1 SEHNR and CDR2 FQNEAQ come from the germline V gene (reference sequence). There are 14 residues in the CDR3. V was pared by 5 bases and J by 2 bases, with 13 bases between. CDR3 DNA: TGTGCCAGCAGCCGAACCGGCAACACCTACGAGCAGTACTTC. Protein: CASSRTGNTYEQYF.

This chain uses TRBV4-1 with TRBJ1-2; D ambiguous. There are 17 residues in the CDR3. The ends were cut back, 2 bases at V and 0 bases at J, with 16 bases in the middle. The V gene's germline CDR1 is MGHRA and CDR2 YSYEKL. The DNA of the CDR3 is TGCGCCAGCAGCCAAATAACGAGCCGTCAAGCTAACTATGGCTACACCTTC. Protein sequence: CASSQITSRQANYGYTF.

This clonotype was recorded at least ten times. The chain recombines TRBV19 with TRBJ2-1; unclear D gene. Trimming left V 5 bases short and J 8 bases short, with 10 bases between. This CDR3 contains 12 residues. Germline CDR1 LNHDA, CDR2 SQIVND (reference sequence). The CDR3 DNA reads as TGTGCCAGTAGTCCCTCCGGCTATGAGCAGTTCTTC. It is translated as CASSPSGYEQFF.

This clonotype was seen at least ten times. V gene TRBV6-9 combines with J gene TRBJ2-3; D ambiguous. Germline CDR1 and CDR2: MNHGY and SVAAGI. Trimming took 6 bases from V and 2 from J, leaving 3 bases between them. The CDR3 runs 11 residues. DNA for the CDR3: TGTGCCAGCAGCCCCACAGATACGCAGTATTTT. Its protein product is CASSPTDTQYF.

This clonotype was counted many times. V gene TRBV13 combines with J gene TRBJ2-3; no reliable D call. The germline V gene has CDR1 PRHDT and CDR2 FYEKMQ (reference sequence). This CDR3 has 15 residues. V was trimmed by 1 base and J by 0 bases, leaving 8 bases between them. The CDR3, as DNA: TGTGCCAGCAGCTTAGTCTCTGAAAGCACAGATACGCAGTATTTT. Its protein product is CASSLVSESTDTQYF.

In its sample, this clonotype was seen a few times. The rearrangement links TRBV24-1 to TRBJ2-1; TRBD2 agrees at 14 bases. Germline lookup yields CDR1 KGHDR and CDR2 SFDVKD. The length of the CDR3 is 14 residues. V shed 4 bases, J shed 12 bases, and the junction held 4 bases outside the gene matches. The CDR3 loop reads CATSEGLAGAGQFF. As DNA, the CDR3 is TGTGCCACCAGTGAGGGACTAGCGGGAGCTGGGCAGTTCTTC.

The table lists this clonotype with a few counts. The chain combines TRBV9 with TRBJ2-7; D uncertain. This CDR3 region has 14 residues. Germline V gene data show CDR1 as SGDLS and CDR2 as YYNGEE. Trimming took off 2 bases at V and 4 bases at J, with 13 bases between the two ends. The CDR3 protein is CASSVTTNQYEQYF. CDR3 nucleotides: TGTGCCAGCAGCGTCACCACAAACCAATACGAGCAGTACTTC.

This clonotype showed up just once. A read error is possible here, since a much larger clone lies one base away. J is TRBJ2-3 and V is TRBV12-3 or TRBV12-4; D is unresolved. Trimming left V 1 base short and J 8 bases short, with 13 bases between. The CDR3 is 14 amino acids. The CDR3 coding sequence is TGTGCCAGCAGTTTAGTAGGTCCAGCAGGTACGCAGTATTTT. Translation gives CASSLVGPAGTQYF.

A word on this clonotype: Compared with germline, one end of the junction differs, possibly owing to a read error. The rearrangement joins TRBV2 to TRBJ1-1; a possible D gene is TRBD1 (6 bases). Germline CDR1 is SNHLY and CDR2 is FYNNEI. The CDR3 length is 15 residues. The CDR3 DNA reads TGTGCCAGCACCATTCGGGACTCGGGGGACACTGGAGCTTTCTTT. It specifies CASTIRDSGDTGAFF.

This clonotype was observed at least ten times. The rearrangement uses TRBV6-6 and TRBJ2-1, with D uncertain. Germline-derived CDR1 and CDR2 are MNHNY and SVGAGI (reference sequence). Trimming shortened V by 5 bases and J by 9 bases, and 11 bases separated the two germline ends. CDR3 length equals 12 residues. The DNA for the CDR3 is TGTGCCAGCAGTCATATGGGAAGTGAGCAGTTCTTC. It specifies CASSHMGSEQFF.

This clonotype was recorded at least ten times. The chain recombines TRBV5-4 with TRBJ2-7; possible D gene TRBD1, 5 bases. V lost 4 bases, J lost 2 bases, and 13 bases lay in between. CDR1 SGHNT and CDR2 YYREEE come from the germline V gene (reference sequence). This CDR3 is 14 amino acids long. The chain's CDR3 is CASSLWQGPYEQYF. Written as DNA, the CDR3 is TGTGCCAGCAGCCTTTGGCAGGGCCCCTACGAGCAGTACTTC.

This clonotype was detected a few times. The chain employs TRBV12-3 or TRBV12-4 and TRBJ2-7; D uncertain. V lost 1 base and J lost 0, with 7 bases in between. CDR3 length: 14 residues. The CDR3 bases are TGTGCCAGCAGTTTAGTGGTCGGCTCCTACGAGCAGTACTTC. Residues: CASSLVVGSYEQYF.

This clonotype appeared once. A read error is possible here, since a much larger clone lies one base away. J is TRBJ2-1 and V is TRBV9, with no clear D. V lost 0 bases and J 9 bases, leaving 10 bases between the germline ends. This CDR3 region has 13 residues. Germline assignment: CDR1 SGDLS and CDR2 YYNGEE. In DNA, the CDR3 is TGTGCCAGCAGCGTAGATGTACCGCTTGAGCAGTTCTTC. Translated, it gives CASSVDVPLEQFF.

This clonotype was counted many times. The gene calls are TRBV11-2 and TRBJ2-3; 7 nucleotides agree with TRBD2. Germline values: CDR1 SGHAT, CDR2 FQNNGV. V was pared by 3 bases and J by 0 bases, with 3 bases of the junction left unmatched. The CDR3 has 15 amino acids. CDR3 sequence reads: CASSLRGSSTDTQYF. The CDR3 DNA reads TGTGCCAGCAGCTTGCGGGGGTCTAGCACAGATACGCAGTATTTT.

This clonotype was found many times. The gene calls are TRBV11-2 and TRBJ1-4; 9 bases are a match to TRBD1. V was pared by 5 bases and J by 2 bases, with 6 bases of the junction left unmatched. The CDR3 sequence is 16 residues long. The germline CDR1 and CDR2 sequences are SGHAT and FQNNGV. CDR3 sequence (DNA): TGTGCCAGCAGCCCCGGGACAGGGTCGACTAATGAAAAACTGTTTTTT. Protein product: CASSPGTGSTNEKLFF. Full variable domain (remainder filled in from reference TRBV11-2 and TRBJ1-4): EAGVAQSPRYKIIEKRQSVAFWCNPISGHATLYWYQQILGQGPKLLIQFQNNGVVDDSQLPKDRFSAERLKGVDSTLKIQPAKLEDSAVYLCASSPGTGSTNEKLFFGSGTQLSVL.

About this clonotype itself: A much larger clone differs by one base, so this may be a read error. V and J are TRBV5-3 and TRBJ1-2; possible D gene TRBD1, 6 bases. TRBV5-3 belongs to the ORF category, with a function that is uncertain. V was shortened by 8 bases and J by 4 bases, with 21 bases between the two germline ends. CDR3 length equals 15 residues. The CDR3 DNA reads TGTGCCAGCAGCCCCGGACAGAACGAAAGCTATGGCTACACCTTC. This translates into CASSPGQNESYGYTF.

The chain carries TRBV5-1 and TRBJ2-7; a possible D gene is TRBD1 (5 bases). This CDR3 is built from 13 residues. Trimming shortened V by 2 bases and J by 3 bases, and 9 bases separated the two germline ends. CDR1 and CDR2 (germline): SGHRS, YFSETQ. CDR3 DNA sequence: TGCGCCAGCAGCTTTACAGGACGCTACGAGCAGTACTTC. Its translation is CASSFTGRYEQYF.

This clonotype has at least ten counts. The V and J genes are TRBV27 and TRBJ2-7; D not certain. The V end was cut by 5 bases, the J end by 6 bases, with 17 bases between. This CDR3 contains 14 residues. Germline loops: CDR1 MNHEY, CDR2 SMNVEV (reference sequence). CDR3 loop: CASSPLMPLVEQYF. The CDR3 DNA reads TGTGCCAGCAGTCCCTTGATGCCCTTGGTCGAGCAGTACTTC.

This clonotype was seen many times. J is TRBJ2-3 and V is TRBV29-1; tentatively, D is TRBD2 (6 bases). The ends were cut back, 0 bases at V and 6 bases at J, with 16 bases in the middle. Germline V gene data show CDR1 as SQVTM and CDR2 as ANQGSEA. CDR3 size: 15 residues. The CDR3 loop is CSVEDHGGETDTQYF. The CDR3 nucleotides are TGCAGCGTTGAAGATCACGGGGGAGAGACGGATACGCAGTATTTT.

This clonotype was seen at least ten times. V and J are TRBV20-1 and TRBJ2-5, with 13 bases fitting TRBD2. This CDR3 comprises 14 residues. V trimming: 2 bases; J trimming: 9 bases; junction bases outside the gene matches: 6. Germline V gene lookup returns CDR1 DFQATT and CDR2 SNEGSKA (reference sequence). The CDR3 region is CSARLTSGGGAQYF. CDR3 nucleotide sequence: TGCAGTGCTAGACTCACTAGCGGGGGGGGGGCCCAGTACTTC.

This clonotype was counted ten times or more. As DNA, the CDR3 is TGCGCCAGCAGCCAAGGGTGGACGAGCTACGAGCAGTACTTC. Protein product: CASSQGWTSYEQYF. The chain recombines TRBV4-1 with TRBJ2-7; unclear D gene. This CDR3 has 14 residues. Germline CDR1 MGHRA, CDR2 YSYEKL. The V end was cut by 1 base, the J end by 3 bases, with 10 bases between.

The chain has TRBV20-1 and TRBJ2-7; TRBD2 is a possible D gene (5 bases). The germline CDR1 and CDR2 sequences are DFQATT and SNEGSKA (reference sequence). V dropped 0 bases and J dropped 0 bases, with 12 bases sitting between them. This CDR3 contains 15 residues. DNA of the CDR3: TGCAGTGCTAGAGATAGGGAGACTTCCTCCTACGAGCAGTACTTC. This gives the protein CSARDRETSSYEQYF.

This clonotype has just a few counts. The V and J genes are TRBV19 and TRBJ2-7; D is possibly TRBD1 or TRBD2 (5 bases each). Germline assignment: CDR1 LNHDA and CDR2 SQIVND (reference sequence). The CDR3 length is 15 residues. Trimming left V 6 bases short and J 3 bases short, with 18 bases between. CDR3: CASRGVVGKGYEQYF. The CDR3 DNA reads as TGTGCCAGTAGGGGGGTTGTCGGGAAAGGCTACGAGCAGTACTTC.

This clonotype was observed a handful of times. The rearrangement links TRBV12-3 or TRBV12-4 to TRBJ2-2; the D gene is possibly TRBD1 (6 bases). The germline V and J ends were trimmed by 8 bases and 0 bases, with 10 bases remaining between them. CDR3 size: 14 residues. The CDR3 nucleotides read TGTGCCAGCTCCGGGACAACGAACACCGGGGAGCTGTTTTTT. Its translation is CASSGTTNTGELFF.

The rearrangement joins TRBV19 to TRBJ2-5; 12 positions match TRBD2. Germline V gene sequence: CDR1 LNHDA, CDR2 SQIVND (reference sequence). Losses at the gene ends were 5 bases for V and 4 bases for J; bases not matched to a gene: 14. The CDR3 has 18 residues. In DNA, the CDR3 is TGTGCCAGTAGTTCTTCGCTGGGACTAGCGGGTTCTGCAGAGACCCAGTACTTC. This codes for CASSSSLGLAGSAETQYF.

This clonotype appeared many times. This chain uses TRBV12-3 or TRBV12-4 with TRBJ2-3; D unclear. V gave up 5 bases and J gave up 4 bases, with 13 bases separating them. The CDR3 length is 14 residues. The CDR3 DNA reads TGTGCCAGCAGTCCTTGGGGTGGCGCAGATACGCAGTATTTT. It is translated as CASSPWGGADTQYF.

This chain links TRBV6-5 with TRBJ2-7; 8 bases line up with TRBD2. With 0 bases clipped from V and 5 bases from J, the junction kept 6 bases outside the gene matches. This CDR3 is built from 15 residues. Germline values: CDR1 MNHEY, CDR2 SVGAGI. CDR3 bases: TGTGCCAGCAGTTACTCGGAGGCGGGGGGCGACGAGCAGTACTTC. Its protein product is CASSYSEAGGDEQYF.